The 26 T cell receptor beta chains presented below share a single source sample, sequenced in a study of yellow fever vaccine responses in identical twins. A single record per CDR3 protein comes from TCRdb applying MiXCR to the RT-PCR reads. The profile shows 20,000 to 25,000 distinct CDR3 sequences, over 75% of them singletons. This specimen consisted of T cells from blood (PBMCs), unsorted or a sorted subset (not recorded which), obtained before or after yellow fever vaccination (not recorded which). Receptors were obtained from a woman aged 18-30 years who received the yellow fever vaccine.

The chain links TRBV29-1 to TRBJ2-3, with D tentatively TRBD1 or TRBD2 (6 bases each). Per germline, CDR1 SQVTM and CDR2 ANQGSEA. CDR3 length: 13 residues. With 6 bases removed from V and 1 base from J, the gap between germline ends came to 11 bases. The CDR3 spells CSVGGGGTDTQYF. CDR3 coding DNA: TGCAGCGTCGGAGGGGGAGGCACAGATACGCAGTATTTT.

This rearrangement joins TRBV23-1 to TRBJ2-7; D is possibly TRBD1 (5 bases). TRBV23-1 is an open reading frame, and its role is uncertain. The CDR3 consists of 15 residues. V lost 0 bases, J lost 3 bases, and 12 bases lay in between. CDR3 region: CASSQSLTDSYEQYV. The CDR3, as DNA: TGCGCCAGCAGTCAATCCTTAACAGACAGCTACGAGCAGTACGTC.

This clonotype was detected once. The genes are TRBV13 and TRBJ2-5; 13 bases are shared with TRBD2. The CDR3 contains 14 residues. Germline assignment: CDR1 PRHDT and CDR2 FYEKMQ (reference sequence). The trim removed 5 bases at V and 6 bases at J, leaving 3 bases unmatched. The CDR3, as DNA: TGTGCCAGCAGCGGGACTAGCGGGATTAAGACCCAGTACTTC. Its translation: CASSGTSGIKTQYF.

V is TRBV2 and J is TRBJ2-1; unclear D gene. Trimming removed 8 bases at V and 7 bases at J, with 9 bases between. The germline V gene has CDR1 SNHLY and CDR2 FYNNEI. This CDR3 contains 11 residues. The CDR3 DNA is TGTGCCAGCCTCTCCCTGAATGAGCAGTTCTTC. This sequence encodes CASLSLNEQFF.

This clonotype was counted between two and nine times. This sequence joins TRBV7-8 and TRBJ2-7, with a weak D call TRBD1 (6 bases). Deletions cut 2 bases from V and 3 bases from J, with 8 bases between. CDR1 and CDR2 from the germline V gene are SGHVS and FQNEAQ. The CDR3 is 13 residues long. The CDR3 here is CASSLSRGYEQYF. For the CDR3, the DNA is TGTGCCAGCAGCTTATCCAGGGGCTACGAGCAGTACTTC.

The chain has TRBV5-6 and TRBJ2-1; possible D gene TRBD2, 6 bases. V shed 5 bases and J shed 9 bases, with 24 bases lying between them. CDR1 and CDR2 (germline): SGHDT, YYEEEE. There are 16 residues in the CDR3. For the CDR3, the DNA is TGTGCCAGCAGTCCAGGGATCCGGGAGCTGGGCAGTGAGCAGTTCTTC. This codes for CASSPGIRELGSEQFF.

The CDR3 DNA reads as TGTGCCAGCAGTCCCCGACCCAATTCACCCCTCCACTTT. This gives the protein CASSPRPNSPLHF. This chain links TRBV6-1 with TRBJ1-6; D remains unclear. CDR1 MNHNS and CDR2 SASEGT come from the germline V gene. The CDR3 is 13 amino acids. Trimming left V 5 bases short and J 7 bases short, with 9 bases between.

The rearrangement links TRBV4-1 to TRBJ2-1; D not resolved. The CDR3 sequence is 15 residues long. CDR1 MGHRA and CDR2 YSYEKL come from the germline V gene. The ends were cut back, 1 base at V and 8 bases at J, with 15 bases in the middle. CDR3 sequence reads: CASSQAYLPGDEQFF. CDR3 coding DNA: TGCGCCAGCAGCCAAGCGTACCTACCTGGCGATGAGCAGTTCTTC.

The rearrangement links TRBV9 to TRBJ2-7; 8 positions match TRBD2. Losses at the gene ends were 1 base for V and 2 bases for J; bases not matched to a gene: 2. There are 14 residues in the CDR3. Germline CDR1 is SGDLS and CDR2 is YYNGEE. The CDR3 region is CASSVRAGAYEQYF. CDR3 sequence (DNA): TGTGCCAGCAGCGTAAGAGCGGGAGCCTACGAGCAGTACTTC.

The V and J genes are TRBV27 and TRBJ2-5, with no clear D. This CDR3 is built from 13 residues. V was cut by 5 bases and J by 5 bases, with 12 bases left in between. The germline V gene has CDR1 MNHEY and CDR2 SMNVEV (reference sequence). The CDR3 loop reads CASSPLLWETQYF. CDR3 bases: TGTGCCAGCAGTCCCCTCCTGTGGGAGACCCAGTACTTC.

The V and J genes are TRBV29-1 and TRBJ2-1; no definite D call. Germline V gene sequence: CDR1 SQVTM, CDR2 ANQGSEA. The V and J ends lost 8 bases and 0 bases respectively, with 11 bases between them. The CDR3 is 13 amino acids. The CDR3 DNA sequence: TGCAGCTACGACACGAGCTCCTACAATGAGCAGTTCTTC. Encoded protein: CSYDTSSYNEQFF.

In its sample, this clonotype was seen once. For the CDR3, the DNA is TGTGCCAGCAGAGAAGAAGGGACCGAGCAGTACGTC. This codes for CASREEGTEQYV. The rearrangement links TRBV12-3 or TRBV12-4 to TRBJ2-7; D may correspond to TRBD1 or TRBD2 (5 bases each). This CDR3 region has 12 residues. Deletions cut 6 bases from V and 6 bases from J, with 12 bases between.

The rearrangement uses TRBV15 and TRBJ1-1, with D maybe TRBD1 (5 bases). This CDR3 spans 14 amino acids. V dropped 2 bases and J dropped 1 base, with 8 bases sitting between them. Per the germline V gene, CDR1 is LNHNV and CDR2 is YYDKDF (reference sequence). This CDR3 reads CATSRLDRNTEAFF. The CDR3 DNA follows: TGTGCCACCAGCAGACTCGACAGGAACACTGAAGCTTTCTTT.

Remarks on this clonotype: Compared with germline, one end of the junction differs, possibly owing to a read error. The CDR3 DNA sequence: TGTGCCAGCAGCTCTAACGATGGCTACACCTTC. It encodes CASSSNDGYTF. The J gene is TRBJ1-2, the V gene TRBV7-2; D gene unclear. This CDR3 has 11 amino acids. Germline V gene lookup returns CDR1 SGHTA and CDR2 FQGNSA.

The CDR3 here is CASSPGREVGIQYF. The CDR3 region has the DNA TGTGCCAGCTCACCCGGCCGGGAGGTCGGCATTCAGTACTTC. This chain joins TRBV18 and TRBJ2-4; TRBD2 matches 7 bases. This CDR3 has 14 amino acids. Losses at the gene ends were 3 bases for V and 9 bases for J; bases not matched to a gene: 8. The germline V gene has CDR1 KGHSH and CDR2 LQKENI.

The chain couples TRBV18 to TRBJ2-7; weak D call: TRBD1 (7 bases). Germline V gene lookup returns CDR1 KGHSH and CDR2 LQKENI. V gave up 3 bases and J gave up 1 base, with 13 bases separating them. The CDR3 runs 15 residues. This CDR3 is CASSPGRGASYEQYV. In DNA form, the CDR3 reads TGTGCCAGCTCACCGGGCAGGGGGGCGTCCTACGAGCAGTACGTC.

This clonotype occurred a few times. The chain joins TRBV10-3 to TRBJ1-2; the match to TRBD1 covers 7 bases. V lost 1 base, J lost 4 bases, and 3 bases stayed unmatched. CDR1 and CDR2 from the germline V gene are ENHRY and SYGVKD. The CDR3 is made up of 14 amino acids. The CDR3: CAISELTGTYGYTF. Written as DNA, the CDR3 is TGTGCCATCAGTGAGTTGACAGGGACCTATGGCTACACCTTC.

The chain recombines TRBV7-9 with TRBJ2-3; 9 bases line up with TRBD2. This CDR3 is built from 15 residues. Germline CDR1 reads SEHNR; CDR2 reads FQNEAQ (reference sequence). V shed 3 bases, J shed 3 bases, and the junction held 4 bases outside the gene matches. The CDR3 nucleotides read TGTGCCAGCAGCTTTTCTAGCGGGATAACAGATACGCAGTATTTT. Residues: CASSFSSGITDTQYF.

The chain links TRBV2 to TRBJ2-3; 8 bases align to TRBD2. J gave up 1 base and V 8 bases, and 11 bases lay outside the gene matches. Looked up from germline, CDR1 is SNHLY and CDR2 is FYNNEI. The CDR3 consists of 16 residues. The CDR3 here is CASGDGLAPRTDTQYF. DNA of the CDR3: TGTGCCAGCGGAGATGGACTAGCCCCCCGCACAGATACGCAGTATTTT.

This clonotype was counted only a few times. CDR3 loop: CASSESREPDTQYF. The CDR3 region has the DNA TGCGCCAGCAGTGAATCGCGGGAGCCAGATACGCAGTATTTT. The chain uses TRBV10-1 and TRBJ2-3; 7 positions match TRBD2. CDR3 length: 14 amino acids. The germline CDR1 and CDR2 sequences are WNHNN and SYGVQD (reference sequence). J lost 4 bases, V lost 3 bases, and 4 bases had no gene match.

V gene TRBV14 combines with J gene TRBJ2-2; D not certain. V lost 0 bases and J lost 8, with 10 bases in between. Per germline, CDR1 SGHDN and CDR2 FVKESK. The CDR3 has 14 residues. CDR3 region: CASSQDQTSGELFF. DNA for the CDR3: TGTGCCAGCAGCCAAGATCAAACAAGTGGGGAGCTGTTTTTT.

CDR3 coding DNA: TGCGCCAGCAGTGCTAGCGGGGGGGCCGGGGACACCGGGGAGCTGTTTTTT. This encodes CASSASGGAGDTGELFF. V usage is TRBV10-1 and J usage is TRBJ2-2, with 12 bases matching TRBD2. This CDR3 has 17 amino acids. Germline V lookup: CDR1 WNHNN, CDR2 SYGVQD (reference sequence). The J segment lost 3 bases and the V segment lost 4 bases, leaving 6 bases of the junction unmatched.

The chain employs TRBV7-6 and TRBJ2-2, with D perhaps TRBD1 (6 bases). V was clipped by 3 bases and J by 1 base, with 12 bases between them. Germline V gene lookup returns CDR1 SGHVS and CDR2 FNYEAQ. This CDR3 is built from 16 residues. The CDR3 protein is CASSFLGAMNTGELFF. CDR3 bases: TGTGCCAGCAGCTTTTTGGGGGCCATGAACACCGGGGAGCTGTTTTTT. The complete variable domain, with remaining parts taken from reference TRBV7-6 and TRBJ2-2, reads GAGVSQSPRYKVTKRGQDVALRCDPISGHVSLYWYRQALGQGPEFLTYFNYEAQQDKSGLPNDRFSAERPEGSISTLTIQRTEQRDSAMYRCASSFLGAMNTGELFFGEGSRLTVL.

Details on this clonotype: One end of the junction fails to match germline, which may point to a read error. J is TRBJ1-1 and V is TRBV15; 8 bases are shared with TRBD1. Germline lookup yields CDR1 LNHNV and CDR2 YYDKDF (reference sequence). The CDR3 spans 15 residues. The CDR3 loop reads CATSPPDRANNEAFF. The CDR3 nucleotides read TGTGCCACCAGCCCGCCGGACAGGGCGAACAATGAAGCTTTCTTT.

The rearrangement joins TRBV2 to TRBJ1-1; TRBD1 aligns across 9 bases. With V trimmed by 6 bases and J by 5 bases, 7 bases remained unmatched. Per the germline V gene, CDR1 is SNHLY and CDR2 is FYNNEI. The CDR3 totals 14 residues. The CDR3 here is CASRIQGADTEAFF. The CDR3 bases are TGTGCCAGCAGGATACAGGGGGCGGATACTGAAGCTTTCTTT.

Worth noting for this clonotype: At one end the junction does not follow the germline gene, possibly because of a read error. The rearrangement joins TRBV7-3 to TRBJ2-3; 10 positions agree with TRBD2. CDR1 and CDR2 from the germline V gene are SGHTA and FQGTGA. This CDR3 comprises 16 residues. The CDR3, as DNA: TGTGCCAGCAGCGTAACAGCGGGAGGGGGTACAGATACGCAGTATTTT. Protein sequence: CASSVTAGGGTDTQYF. The full variable domain, its missing parts supplied by reference TRBV7-3 and TRBJ2-3, is GAGVSQTPSNKVTEKGKYVELRCDPISGHTALYWYRQSLGQGPEFLIYFQGTGAADDSGLPNDRFFAVRPEGSVSTLKIQRTERGDSAVYLCASSVTAGGGTDTQYFGPGTRLTVL.